This TCR beta chain is from a study of breast tumors, draining lymph nodes, adjacent tissues. One entry per CDR3 protein results from TCRdb running MiXCR on the multiplex PCR reads. Here the sample spans about 270,000 distinct CDR3 sequences, 30% to 35% being singletons. Axillary draining lymph nodes of breast cancer patients supplied the node samples. Comment on this clonotype: What it binds is not known. A read error may produce the germline difference seen at one junction end.

Whole-study findings and limits: Tumor TCR diversity was below lymph nodes but above nontumor tissue. Tumor T cell lymph node origin was a supported hypothesis, not proven.

CDR1 is SGHNT, CDR2 YENEEA, per germline. CDR3 size: 14 residues. The rearrangement joins TRBV11-3 to TRBJ1-3; 8 bases fit TRBD1. This receptor was identified in a female donor with breast cancer. Some clones in this sample may be carry-over from other donors' samples. Sequencing was done on a sample of axillary lymph node tissue. DNA of the CDR3: TGTGCCAGCAGTTTAGGGACAGGATACGACGCCATATATTTT. The encoded protein is CASSLGTGYDAIYF.